The table lists the clone carrying this TCR beta chain with many counts. The CDR3 runs 15 residues. Germline CDR1 WSHSY, CDR2 SAAADI. V lost 5 bases to trimming and J lost 7 bases; unmatched junction nucleotides: 7. This record comes from a study of tumor and adjacent non-tumor tissue in lung cancer. This sample's RNA came from whole unsorted tissue. Three rounds of nested PCR, following a modified ARM-PCR protocol, produced the TCRbeta library. TCRdb reprocessed the multiplex PCR reads with MiXCR, giving one entry per CDR3 protein. The sample contains roughly 220,000 distinct CDR3 sequences, 71% of which appear only once.

Sequenced input: lung tumor tissue. The chain employs TRBV10-2 and TRBJ2-1, with 11 bases identical to TRBD2. The source of this sequence is a man aged 55-75 years with non-small cell lung cancer. CDR3 sequence reads: CASSLAGGLGNEQFF. The CDR3 nucleotides are TGCGCCAGCAGTCTAGCGGGGGGTCTAGGGAATGAGCAGTTCTTC.